The 25 T cell receptor beta chains below come from one sample, sequenced in a study of long-term antiretroviral therapy in people with HIV. Samples were assayed with immunoSEQ v3.0 at survey level. Measured with immunoSEQ multiplex PCR; TCRdb has only the in-frame clones, and not every one. Of roughly 17,000 clones in the sample, 81% were seen once. This specimen was unsorted PBMCs, taken 0.3 years before starting antiretroviral therapy. The source of these receptors is a man over 45 with HIV.

This chain links TRBV19 with TRBJ2-2, with D unresolved. Germline lookup yields CDR1 LNHDA and CDR2 SQIVND (reference sequence). The CDR3 has 15 amino acids. The V gene lost 3 bases and the J gene lost 0 bases, with 8 bases spanning the gap. This CDR3 reads CASSITATNTGELFF. CDR3 nucleotides: TGTGCCAGTAGTATCACAGCGACGAACACCGGGGAGCTGTTTTTT.

CDR3 sequence reads: CASSSDREVYGYTF. CDR3 bases: TGCGCCAGCAGCTCGGACAGGGAGGTCTATGGCTACACCTTC. The gene calls are TRBV5-1 and TRBJ1-2; the match to TRBD1 covers 8 bases. Germline CDR1 is SGHRS and CDR2 is YFSETQ. The CDR3 runs 14 residues. The J segment lost 4 bases and the V segment lost 3 bases, leaving 5 bases of the junction unmatched.

CDR3 loop: CASSPGSYNSPLHF. CDR3 coding DNA: TGCGCCAGCAGCCCGGGGTCCTATAATTCACCCCTCCACTTT. This chain links TRBV5-1 with TRBJ1-6; D is undetermined. The germline V gene has CDR1 SGHRS and CDR2 YFSETQ. V dropped 4 bases and J dropped 1 base, with 6 bases sitting between them. The CDR3 is 14 residues long.

This clone was detected only a few times. This sequence joins TRBV27 and TRBJ2-1; 16 bases map to TRBD2. This CDR3 has 17 residues. V lost 7 bases, J lost 2 bases, and 5 bases stayed unmatched. Germline lookup yields CDR1 MNHEY and CDR2 SMNVEV (reference sequence). The DNA of the CDR3 is TGTGCCAGCACCCTGGGACTAGCGGGAGGGCCCTACAATGAGCAGTTCTTC. Translated, it gives CASTLGLAGGPYNEQFF.

This sequence joins TRBV6-5 and TRBJ2-6; no firm D call. The CDR3 runs to 15 residues. Germline V gene sequence: CDR1 MNHEY, CDR2 SVGAGI. The V and J ends lost 5 bases and 1 base respectively, with 9 bases between them. The CDR3 bases are TGTGCCAGCAGTCCCGAAGCGTCTGGGGCCAACGTCCTGACTTTC. This sequence encodes CASSPEASGANVLTF.

The chain joins TRBV7-7 to TRBJ1-3; D is unresolved. The CDR3 extends over 12 amino acids. Germline lookup yields CDR1 SSHAT and CDR2 FNYEAQ (reference sequence). The CDR3: CARMGAGNTIYF. Written as DNA, the CDR3 is TGTGCTCGCATGGGAGCTGGAAACACCATATATTTT.

The count of this clone is one. The rearrangement links TRBV7-9 to TRBJ2-3, with D perhaps given as TRBD1 or TRBD2 (6 bases each). V shed 2 bases and J shed 2 bases, with 8 bases lying between them. The CDR3 covers 14 residues. The germline V gene encodes CDR1 SEHNR and CDR2 FQNEAQ (reference sequence). As DNA, the CDR3 is TGTGCCAGCAGCTTAAGGGGGGACACAGATACGCAGTATTTT. Amino acid sequence: CASSLRGDTDTQYF.

CDR3 DNA sequence: TGTGCCAGCAGCGTCGGGGAGGGGATTGGAACTAATGAAAAACTGTTTTTT. This gives the protein CASSVGEGIGTNEKLFF. This chain connects TRBV9 to TRBJ1-4, with D perhaps matching TRBD1 (5 bases). CDR3 length: 17 amino acids. V shed 2 bases and J shed 1 base, with 15 bases lying between them. CDR1 is SGDLS, CDR2 YYNGEE, per germline.

The CDR3 region is CASSGGGLAGVRDTQYF. CDR3 in DNA: TGTGCCAGCAGCGGGGGGGGACTAGCGGGAGTCAGAGATACGCAGTATTTT. The genes are TRBV9 and TRBJ2-3; 14 bases align to TRBD2. CDR3 size: 17 residues. The germline V gene has CDR1 SGDLS and CDR2 YYNGEE. V lost 3 bases to trimming and J lost 5 bases; unmatched junction nucleotides: 8.

The J gene is TRBJ2-7, the V gene TRBV29-1; TRBD1 matches at 7 bases. Germline lookup yields CDR1 SQVTM and CDR2 ANQGSEA. The junction had 9 bases not matched to a gene; V was cut back by 6 bases and J by 4 bases. This CDR3 spans 13 amino acids. CDR3 region: CSVEGQRGYEQYF. Written as DNA, the CDR3 is TGCAGCGTAGAGGGACAGAGGGGGTACGAGCAGTACTTC.

This clone was counted between two and nine times. V gene TRBV7-8 combines with J gene TRBJ1-5, with a weak D call TRBD1 (6 bases). Per germline, CDR1 SGHVS and CDR2 FQNEAQ. There are 16 residues in the CDR3. V lost 2 bases to trimming and J lost 1 base, with 12 bases between them. The CDR3 DNA reads TGTGCCAGCAGCTTAACGGCCGGGACAAGCAATCAGCCCCAGCATTTT. The encoded protein is CASSLTAGTSNQPQHF.

The chain recombines TRBV5-1 with TRBJ1-1; 8 bases fit TRBD1. The V gene's germline CDR1 is SGHRS and CDR2 YFSETQ. V shed 4 bases and J 4 bases; nucleotides not matched to a gene: 6. The CDR3 runs to 14 residues. The CDR3 region is CASSELDRGTEAFF. The CDR3 DNA follows: TGCGCCAGCAGCGAATTAGACAGGGGCACTGAAGCTTTCTTT.

The chain combines TRBV9 with TRBJ1-1; D gene ambiguous. Germline V lookup: CDR1 SGDLS, CDR2 YYNGEE. V was trimmed by 5 bases and J by 1 base, leaving 9 bases between them. CDR3 length equals 13 residues. In DNA, the CDR3 is TGTGCCAGCAGTATCGGGGAGAACACTGAAGCTTTCTTT. Translating it yields CASSIGENTEAFF.

J is TRBJ2-7 and V is TRBV28, with D perhaps TRBD1 (5 bases). Germline loops: CDR1 MDHEN, CDR2 SYDVKM. The CDR3 sequence is 15 residues long. Between the trimmed V and J ends, which lost 6 bases and 3 bases, there was a span of 18 bases. The CDR3, as DNA: TGTGCCAGCAGGGGGTTGGGGCCCAAGGGCTACGAGCAGTACTTC. This sequence encodes CASRGLGPKGYEQYF.

This chain joins TRBV7-9 and TRBJ2-2, with D unclear. Between the trimmed V and J ends, which lost 1 base and 5 bases, there was a span of 8 bases. From germline, CDR1 is SEHNR and CDR2 FQNEAQ (reference sequence). The CDR3 consists of 14 residues. In DNA form, the CDR3 reads TGTGCCAGCAGCTTAGGTCGGTTGACCGGGGAGCTGTTTTTT. Protein product: CASSLGRLTGELFF. The full variable domain, in which reference TRBV7-9 and TRBJ2-2 provide the parts outside the CDR3, is DTGVSQNPRHKITKRGQNVTFRCDPISEHNRLYWYRQTLGQGPEFLTYFQNEAQLEKSRLLSDRFSAERPKGSFSTLEIQRTEQGDSAMYLCASSLGRLTGELFFGEGSRLTVL.

This sequence joins TRBV2 and TRBJ2-2, with unresolved D. This CDR3 is 13 amino acids long. Germline CDR1 is SNHLY and CDR2 is FYNNEI. Here the CDR3 DNA reads TGTGTCACGAGGACCCGTTGGACCGGGGAGCTGTTTTTT. It is translated as CVTRTRWTGELFF.

The CDR3 loop reads CASSRTDNTEAFF. The CDR3 nucleotides are TGTGCCAGCAGCAGGACGGATAACACTGAAGCTTTCTTT. This chain connects TRBV21-1 to TRBJ1-1. TRBV21-1 has pseudogene status. The length of the CDR3 is 13 residues.

This rearrangement joins TRBV19 to TRBJ1-4; D uncertain. Trimming took 10 bases from V and 4 from J, leaving 10 bases between them. Germline values: CDR1 LNHDA, CDR2 SQIVND (reference sequence). CDR3 size: 12 residues. The CDR3 is CATSRSNEKLFF. In DNA, the CDR3 is TGTGCCACTTCCCGGAGTAATGAAAAACTGTTTTTT.

CDR3 protein: CASRDTYRRSSNTEAFF. The DNA of the CDR3 is TGTGCCAGTAGGGACACGTATCGACGAAGTTCGAACACTGAAGCTTTCTTT. The chain recombines TRBV19 with TRBJ1-1; a weak D match, TRBD1 (5 bases). Trimming removed 6 bases at V and 1 base at J, with 21 bases between. Germline V gives CDR1 LNHDA, CDR2 SQIVND (reference sequence). The CDR3 has 17 residues.

The rearrangement joins TRBV2 to TRBJ2-7; no clear D. CDR3 length: 11 amino acids. Per germline, CDR1 SNHLY and CDR2 FYNNEI. V dropped 6 bases and J dropped 3 bases, with 6 bases sitting between them. CDR3 DNA: TGTGCCAGCAGCCCTTACTACGAGCAGTACTTC. This encodes CASSPYYEQYF.

V and J are TRBV5-4 and TRBJ2-4; possibly TRBD1 for D (5 bases). CDR1 is SGHNT, CDR2 YYREEE, per germline (reference sequence). This CDR3 has 16 amino acids. V was clipped by 4 bases and J by 4 bases, with 18 bases between them. CDR3 in amino acids: CASSTTAITGKNIQYF. In DNA form, the CDR3 reads TGTGCCAGCAGCACGACGGCGATCACAGGAAAAAACATTCAGTACTTC.

The chain uses TRBV7-9 and TRBJ2-7; D is uncertain. Germline V gene data show CDR1 as SEHNR and CDR2 as FQNEAQ (reference sequence). The V end lost 5 bases, the J end lost 2 bases, and 7 bases lay between the germline ends. The CDR3 length is 12 residues. The CDR3 here is CASSERTYEQYF. In nucleotides, the CDR3 is TGTGCCAGCAGCGAACGAACCTACGAGCAGTACTTC.

The chain carries TRBV6-1 and TRBJ1-5, with a weak D call TRBD1 (5 bases). Per germline, CDR1 MNHNS and CDR2 SASEGT. The CDR3 has 16 residues. Deletions cut 4 bases from V and 4 bases from J, with 17 bases between. The CDR3 sequence: CASSGGQGPLNQPQHF. The CDR3 DNA sequence: TGTGCCAGCAGTGGTGGCCAGGGACCCCTGAATCAGCCCCAGCATTTT.

This chain's CDR3 is CASYSRGRNQPQHF. CDR3 DNA sequence: TGTGCCAGCTATAGCAGGGGCCGCAATCAGCCCCAGCATTTT. The J gene is TRBJ1-5, the V gene TRBV28; tentatively, D is TRBD1 (6 bases). Germline V gene lookup returns CDR1 MDHEN and CDR2 SYDVKM. The CDR3 contains 14 residues. V gave up 8 bases and J gave up 2 bases, with 13 bases separating them.

This clone was counted once. J is TRBJ1-5 and V is TRBV11-2; D remains ambiguous. CDR3 length equals 16 residues. V lost 4 bases and J lost 1, with 14 bases in between. Germline-derived CDR1 and CDR2 are SGHAT and FQNNGV. The CDR3: CASSSNSGSSNQPQHF. The CDR3 DNA reads TGTGCCAGCAGCTCCAACAGCGGCTCGAGCAATCAGCCCCAGCATTTT. Looking up the rest from reference TRBV11-2 and TRBJ1-5 gives the full variable domain: EAGVAQSPRYKIIEKRQSVAFWCNPISGHATLYWYQQILGQGPKLLIQFQNNGVVDDSQLPKDRFSAERLKGVDSTLKIQPAKLEDSAVYLCASSSNSGSSNQPQHFGDGTRLSIL.